The 31 T cell receptor beta chains below were found in one sample sequenced in a study of blood T cell repertoires in COVID-19. Profiling relied on immunoSEQ multiplex PCR, and the TCRdb table lists in-frame clones only, not all of them. The table records hundreds of thousands of clones, over 75% of them present only once. Material for sequencing was PBMCs or T cells enriched from blood (not recorded which). The receptors were sampled from a man under 40 who had recovered from COVID-19.

The genes are TRBV6-5 and TRBJ2-1; TRBD2 aligns across 8 bases. The ends lost 4 bases at V and 7 bases at J; junction bases unmatched: 9. The CDR3 is 15 amino acids. Germline V gene data show CDR1 as MNHEY and CDR2 as SVGAGI. CDR3 protein: CASSSIAGSPNEQFF. The CDR3 DNA is TGTGCCAGCAGTTCAATAGCGGGGTCCCCGAATGAGCAGTTCTTC.

The CDR3: CASSIAPQTSGGAYIQYF. CDR3 nucleotide sequence: TGTGCCAGTAGTATAGCTCCTCAGACTAGCGGGGGGGCCTACATTCAGTACTTC. The chain has TRBV19 and TRBJ2-4; the match to TRBD2 covers 14 bases. The CDR3 length is 18 residues. The junction had 10 bases not matched to a gene; V was cut back by 1 base and J by 8 bases. Per the germline V gene, CDR1 is LNHDA and CDR2 is SQIVND (reference sequence). Supplemented by reference TRBV19 and TRBJ2-4, the full variable domain reads DGGITQSPKYLFRKEGQNVTLSCEQNLNHDAMYWYRQDPGQGLRLIYYSQIVNDFQKGDIAEGYSVSREKKESFPLTVTSAQKNPTAFYLCASSIAPQTSGGAYIQYFGAGTRLSVL.

This sequence joins TRBV11-2 and TRBJ2-1; 7 bases match TRBD2. Germline V gene lookup returns CDR1 SGHAT and CDR2 FQNNGV. V shed 1 base, J shed 7 bases, and the junction held 1 base outside the gene matches. This CDR3 spans 13 amino acids. The CDR3 sequence is CASSLVGGNEQFF. The CDR3 nucleotides are TGTGCCAGCAGCTTAGTCGGGGGGAATGAGCAGTTCTTC. The variable domain in full, with the rest retrieved from reference TRBV11-2 and TRBJ2-1, is EAGVAQSPRYKIIEKRQSVAFWCNPISGHATLYWYQQILGQGPKLLIQFQNNGVVDDSQLPKDRFSAERLKGVDSTLKIQPAKLEDSAVYLCASSLVGGNEQFFGPGTRLTVL.

The chain links TRBV27 to TRBJ2-1; 7 positions agree with TRBD1. Germline V CDR1 and CDR2: MNHEY, SMNVEV (reference sequence). The CDR3 contains 16 residues. Losses at the gene ends were 3 bases for V and 2 bases for J; bases not matched to a gene: 7. The CDR3 DNA follows: TGTGCCAGCAGTTTGAAGGGACAGCGGACCTACAATGAGCAGTTCTTC. Translating it yields CASSLKGQRTYNEQFF.

The CDR3: CSVSVDGTGDGYTF. The CDR3, as DNA: TGCAGCGTATCCGTAGACGGGACAGGTGACGGCTACACCTTC. The genes are TRBV29-1 and TRBJ1-2, with 8 bases lining up with TRBD1. Germline CDR1 is SQVTM and CDR2 is ANQGSEA. The CDR3 length is 14 residues. The V and J ends lost 6 bases and 8 bases, in that order; junction bases with no gene match: 14.

The chain uses TRBV7-9 and TRBJ2-7; no firm D call. The germline gives CDR1 SEHNR, CDR2 FQNEAQ (reference sequence). With 4 bases removed from V and 3 bases from J, the gap between germline ends came to 7 bases. The CDR3 length is 12 residues. The CDR3: CASSSEDYEQYF. The CDR3 DNA is TGTGCCAGCAGCTCAGAGGACTACGAGCAGTACTTC.

This clone has more than one count but fewer than ten. V usage is TRBV5-4 and J usage is TRBJ2-7, with D possibly matching TRBD2 (5 bases). V lost 0 bases and J 2 bases, leaving 6 bases between the germline ends. The CDR3 loop spans 13 amino acids. Germline V gene data show CDR1 as SGHNT and CDR2 as YYREEE (reference sequence). CDR3 protein: CASSLAGTYEQYF. The CDR3 bases are TGTGCCAGCAGCTTGGCCGGGACCTACGAGCAGTACTTC.

CDR3 in DNA: TGTGCCAGCAGTTTTCCTCCGGGCACTGAAGCTTTCTTT. It specifies CASSFPPGTEAFF. The genes are TRBV6-5 and TRBJ1-1; D gene unclear. Trimming left V 4 bases short and J 4 bases short, with 10 bases between. CDR3 size: 13 residues. Germline V gene sequence: CDR1 MNHEY, CDR2 SVGAGI.

This chain uses TRBV3-1 (or the pseudogene TRBV3-2) with TRBJ2-7; TRBD2 matches at 8 bases. CDR3 length: 16 amino acids. With V trimmed by 4 bases and J by 4 bases, 12 bases remained unmatched. The V gene's germline CDR1 is LGHDT and CDR2 YNNKEL (reference sequence). The chain's CDR3 is CASSRKPGGAGYEQYF. CDR3 nucleotide sequence: TGTGCCAGCAGCCGGAAACCCGGGGGGGCGGGTTACGAGCAGTACTTC.

The rearrangement uses TRBV9 and TRBJ1-2; 7 bases fit TRBD1. Germline trimming cut 2 bases from V and 2 bases from J; bases unmatched to any gene: 6. This CDR3 has 15 amino acids. The germline V gene has CDR1 SGDLS and CDR2 YYNGEE. Here the CDR3 DNA reads TGTGCCAGCAGCGTTGACAGGGCGCCCAACTATGGCTACACCTTC. Its translation is CASSVDRAPNYGYTF.

The CDR3 spells CASSEVAGGSQPQHF. DNA for the CDR3: TGTGCCAGCAGTGAAGTAGCAGGGGGGAGTCAGCCCCAGCATTTT. V usage is TRBV6-1 and J usage is TRBJ1-5; 7 bases align to TRBD1. The V gene end was trimmed by 1 base and the J gene end by 6 bases; junction bases not matched to a gene: 6. The CDR3 spans 15 residues. Germline V gives CDR1 MNHNS, CDR2 SASEGT.

This clone has more than one count but fewer than ten. The chain couples TRBV5-8 to TRBJ2-7, with D tentatively TRBD1 (6 bases). V gave up 5 bases and J gave up 3 bases, with 12 bases separating them. This CDR3 is 13 amino acids long. The germline V gene encodes CDR1 SGHTS and CDR2 YDEGEE. The CDR3 here is CASRGEGDYEQYF. CDR3 nucleotides: TGTGCCAGCAGGGGTGAGGGGGACTACGAGCAGTACTTC.

This clone came up once. The gene calls are TRBV24-1 and TRBJ2-2, with D possibly being TRBD1 (6 bases). CDR3 size: 15 residues. V was pared by 4 bases and J by 2 bases, with 10 bases between. Germline CDR1 reads KGHDR; CDR2 reads SFDVKD. The CDR3 DNA follows: TGTGCCACCAGTGACTGGACAGATAACACCGGGGAGCTGTTTTTT. Translation: CATSDWTDNTGELFF.

The chain employs TRBV19 and TRBJ1-5; TRBD1 is a possible D gene (6 bases). Germline V gene lookup returns CDR1 LNHDA and CDR2 SQIVND (reference sequence). The CDR3 spans 14 residues. Trimming removed 4 bases at V and 4 bases at J, with 11 bases between. For the CDR3, the DNA is TGTGCCAGTAGTACTGGACAGCTTAATCAGCCCCAGCATTTT. Translated, it gives CASSTGQLNQPQHF.

This CDR3 is CATSDGGGAGDTQYF. For the CDR3, the DNA is TGTGCCACCAGTGATGGCGGGGGGGCTGGAGATACGCAGTATTTT. The chain has TRBV24-1 and TRBJ2-3, with TRBD2 matching 9 bases. Germline values: CDR1 KGHDR, CDR2 SFDVKD. The CDR3 consists of 15 residues. V shed 3 bases, J shed 5 bases, and the junction held 5 bases outside the gene matches.

The gene calls are TRBV5-1 and TRBJ2-5, with D perhaps TRBD1 (5 bases). Trimming pared 4 bases from V and 4 bases from J, leaving 8 bases between. The CDR3 runs 12 residues. CDR1 and CDR2 (germline): SGHRS, YFSETQ. CDR3 loop: CASSPGSETQYF. CDR3 sequence (DNA): TGCGCCAGCAGCCCAGGGTCAGAGACCCAGTACTTC.

The rearrangement joins TRBV4-2 to TRBJ2-1, with 9 bases aligning to TRBD2. CDR3 length equals 15 residues. V shed 4 bases and J 6 bases; nucleotides not matched to a gene: 7. Germline V gene lookup returns CDR1 LGHNA and CDR2 YNFKEQ. The CDR3 here is CASSRQSGGLNEQFF. The CDR3 DNA follows: TGTGCCAGCAGCCGCCAAAGCGGGGGGCTCAATGAGCAGTTCTTC.

The genes are TRBV9 and TRBJ1-4; 8 bases are shared with TRBD1. The trim removed 0 bases at V and 8 bases at J, leaving 3 bases unmatched. The germline CDR1 and CDR2 sequences are SGDLS and YYNGEE. CDR3 length: 14 amino acids. This CDR3 reads CASSVATGGEKLFF. In nucleotides, the CDR3 is TGTGCCAGCAGCGTAGCTACAGGGGGAGAAAAACTGTTTTTT.

This clone appeared once. J is TRBJ1-4 and V is TRBV9; 9 bases map to TRBD1. The V gene's germline CDR1 is SGDLS and CDR2 YYNGEE. The ends lost 0 bases at V and 5 bases at J; junction bases unmatched: 8. The CDR3 runs 17 residues. The CDR3 spells CASSVGNRGLVNEKLFF. Written as DNA, the CDR3 is TGTGCCAGCAGCGTAGGAAACAGGGGGCTGGTGAATGAAAAACTGTTTTTT.

V and J are TRBV3-1 (or the pseudogene TRBV3-2) and TRBJ1-2, with unresolved D. Germline assignment: CDR1 LGHDT and CDR2 YNNKEL (reference sequence). V was trimmed by 1 base and J by 7 bases, leaving 7 bases between them. CDR3 length: 12 residues. The CDR3 nucleotides are TGTGCCAGCAGCCAAGGAGGGAGTGGCTACACCTTC. This translates into CASSQGGSGYTF.

The J gene is TRBJ2-2, the V gene TRBV21-1; TRBD2 is taken as the D call from the table, unchecked against the DNA. TRBV21-1 is a known pseudogene. This CDR3 comprises 15 residues. The CDR3 here is CARESKGANTGELFF. In DNA form, the CDR3 reads TGTGCCAGAGAATCGAAGGGAGCGAACACCGGGGAGCTGTTTTTT.

The chain joins TRBV10-3 to TRBJ2-3; 8 bases fit TRBD2. This CDR3 comprises 19 residues. Looked up from germline, CDR1 is ENHRY and CDR2 is SYGVKD. J was trimmed by 8 bases and V by 6 bases; bases with no gene match: 25. As DNA, the CDR3 is TGTGCCATCAGCCCCGTATCCGGGATGGCGGGGGGCGCCGGGGCTACGCAGTATTTT. Encoded protein: CAISPVSGMAGGAGATQYF.

CDR3 loop: CASSARTGFLSGANVLTF. As DNA, the CDR3 is TGTGCCAGCAGTGCCCGGACAGGGTTCCTCTCTGGGGCCAACGTCCTGACTTTC. The rearrangement uses TRBV6-1 and TRBJ2-6; 8 nucleotides agree with TRBD1. The CDR3 has 18 amino acids. Trimming cost V 4 bases and J 0 bases; bases outside gene matches: 8. Germline assignment: CDR1 MNHNS and CDR2 SASEGT.

This clone was observed a few times. This CDR3 reads CASRRRGGGVAGELFF. CDR3 DNA sequence: TGTGCCAGCAGACGGCGAGGGGGGGGCGTCGCCGGGGAGCTGTTTTTT. The chain uses TRBV5-4 and TRBJ2-2, with D perhaps TRBD2 (7 bases). The germline CDR1 and CDR2 sequences are SGHNT and YYREEE (reference sequence). V lost 5 bases, J lost 6 bases, and 20 bases lay in between. There are 16 residues in the CDR3.

There are a few counts of this clone. The chain has TRBV30 and TRBJ1-5; 10 bases are a match to TRBD1. Trimming took 4 bases from V and 6 from J; bases not matched to a gene: 6. Germline CDR1 reads GTSNPN; CDR2 reads SVGIG (reference sequence). The CDR3 is 14 residues long. CDR3 sequence reads: CAWNTGTGVQPQHF. The DNA for the CDR3 is TGTGCCTGGAATACCGGGACAGGGGTTCAGCCCCAGCATTTT.

The chain is built from TRBV18 and TRBJ1-2; 8 positions agree with TRBD1. The CDR3 spans 15 residues. V shed 0 bases, J shed 5 bases, and the junction held 5 bases outside the gene matches. Germline lookup yields CDR1 KGHSH and CDR2 LQKENI. Written as DNA, the CDR3 is TGTGCCAGCTCACCACCCCGGGACAGGACATATGGCTACACCTTC. This codes for CASSPPRDRTYGYTF.

V gene TRBV7-9 combines with J gene TRBJ2-3, with 8 nucleotides matching TRBD2. The CDR3 spans 15 residues. The ends lost 0 bases at V and 1 base at J; junction bases unmatched: 0. Germline V gives CDR1 SEHNR, CDR2 FQNEAQ (reference sequence). CDR3 residues: CASSLASGGTDTQYF. The DNA for the CDR3 is TGTGCCAGCAGCTTAGCTAGCGGGGGCACAGATACGCAGTATTTT.

The chain's CDR3 is CASSERQGYAEAFF. CDR3 in DNA: TGTGCCAGCAGTGAAAGGCAGGGGTACGCTGAAGCTTTCTTT. The V gene is TRBV6-1, the J gene TRBJ1-1, with D perhaps matching TRBD1 (6 bases). V shed 2 bases and J shed 6 bases, with 13 bases lying between them. Germline V CDR1 and CDR2: MNHNS, SASEGT. The CDR3 has 14 amino acids.

The rearrangement links TRBV16 to TRBJ1-2, with 9 bases identical to TRBD1. Germline CDR1 is KGHSY and CDR2 is FQNENV. V was clipped by 7 bases and J by 4 bases; unmatched bases: 7. The CDR3 extends over 14 amino acids. The CDR3 sequence: CASIIGTGFYGYTF. CDR3 DNA sequence: TGTGCCAGCATCATCGGGACAGGGTTCTATGGCTACACCTTC.

The J gene is TRBJ2-7, the V gene TRBV4-2; maybe TRBD2 (5 bases). This CDR3 has 11 residues. Deletions cut 4 bases from V and 6 bases from J, with 7 bases between. CDR1 and CDR2 from the germline V gene are LGHNA and YNFKEQ. The CDR3 DNA is TGTGCCAGCAGCCCGGGGATCGAGCAGTACTTC. It encodes CASSPGIEQYF.

The V gene is TRBV4-3, the J gene TRBJ2-3; 7 bases are a match to TRBD1. J lost 4 bases, V lost 0 bases, and 7 bases had no gene match. The CDR3 is made up of 16 amino acids. Germline V lookup: CDR1 LGHNA, CDR2 YSLEER. CDR3 amino acids: CASSQETRGFADTQYF. The CDR3 nucleotides are TGCGCCAGCAGCCAAGAGACCAGGGGGTTTGCAGATACGCAGTATTTT.